In this sample, the clone carrying this T cell receptor (delta chain) turned up many times. TCRdb re-called the multiplex PCR reads via CATT. The sample shows over 90,000 delta-chain clones, 0.75% to 1% of them seen only once. These data belong to a study of γδ T cells in repeated Plasmodium falciparum infection. The receptor was isolated from a pool of human donors (malaria-infected and uninfected, not separated). The source material was gamma-delta T cells from blood.

CDR3 nucleotides: TGTGCCTGTGACACCGCCTGGGGGATACTAGGTGACGGCGGTAAACTCATCTTT. It translates to CACDTAWGILGDGGKLIF. The rearrangement links TRDV2 to TRDJ1, with 11 bases aligning to TRDD3. Germline V gene lookup returns CDR1 GEAIGNYY and CDR2 EKD. This CDR3 spans 18 amino acids. V was pared by 0 bases and J by 7 bases, with 15 bases of the junction left unmatched.